The entry below gives a single TCR beta chain sequence along with its context. Its antigen remains unidentified. The entry originates in a study of T cell repertoires in ileal Crohn's disease. Study at large: Postoperative therapy was given to about half: around eleven thiopurines, about 19 anti-TNF agents. Notes on the study in general: Mucosal expansions were suggested to be mainly CD8 T cells.

Documented time point: neoterminal ileum biopsy at postoperative endoscopy, about 6 months after surgery. Method: immunoSEQ multiplex PCR; TCRdb's copy keeps in-frame clones and lacks some. Of 12,000 or so clones listed, more than 75% are singletons. Germline assignment: CDR1 SGHRS and CDR2 YFSETQ. The CDR3 loop spans 13 amino acids. Trimming stripped 4 bases from V and 1 base from J, with 8 bases between. The chain links TRBV5-1 to TRBJ1-2; unclear D gene. The sequenced sample was ileal tissue. This TCR came from an adult with Crohn's disease. CDR3 region: CASSPTHNYGYTF. CDR3 in DNA: TGCGCCAGCAGCCCCACACATAACTATGGCTACACCTTC.